The 5 T cell receptor beta chains reported below all come from one sample, sequenced in a study of T cell changes during pregnancy in multiple sclerosis. Data came from immunoSEQ multiplex PCR; TCRdb stores just in-frame clones and leaves some out. The sample lists over 55,000 clones, 94% occurring once. This specimen was CD8+ T cells from peripheral blood mononuclear cells, taken in the third trimester of pregnancy. The receptors derive from a female donor with multiple sclerosis, enrolled in a pregnancy study.

J is TRBJ1-1 and V is TRBV27; 8 nucleotides align to TRBD1. The CDR3 consists of 13 residues. Germline V gene lookup returns CDR1 MNHEY and CDR2 SMNVEV (reference sequence). Trimming at V came to 8 bases and at J to 3 bases, leaving 5 bases not matched to a gene. The CDR3 reads CASLGQGYTEAFF. CDR3 bases: TGTGCCAGCCTAGGACAGGGATACACTGAAGCTTTCTTT.

CDR3 amino acids: CASTTSGVGETQYF. The DNA for the CDR3 is TGTGCCAGCACGACTAGCGGGGTAGGAGAGACCCAGTACTTC. The rearrangement links TRBV5-6 to TRBJ2-5; 11 nucleotides match TRBD2. This CDR3 has 14 amino acids. The V and J ends lost 6 bases and 4 bases, in that order; junction bases with no gene match: 5. Germline lookup yields CDR1 SGHDT and CDR2 YYEEEE.

V is TRBV2 and J is TRBJ2-1; TRBD2 matches 11 bases. CDR1 and CDR2 (germline): SNHLY, FYNNEI. The CDR3 totals 13 residues. The trim removed 4 bases at V and 8 bases at J, leaving 1 base unmatched. CDR3 DNA sequence: TGTGCCAGCAGTGGACTAGCGGGATATGAGCAGTTCTTC. This translates into CASSGLAGYEQFF.

This clone occurred many times. The chain uses TRBV7-6 and TRBJ2-1; D may be TRBD2 (6 bases). The CDR3 covers 14 residues. Trimming removed 2 bases from V and 1 base from J, with 6 bases in between. Germline V CDR1 and CDR2: SGHVS, FNYEAQ. The CDR3 nucleotides read TGTGCCAGCAGCTTAAGCGGGTCCTACAATGAGCAGTTCTTC. Residues: CASSLSGSYNEQFF.

The chain couples TRBV6-5 to TRBJ2-2; 7 positions match TRBD1. V lost 4 bases to trimming and J lost 8 bases; unmatched junction nucleotides: 1. This CDR3 contains 12 residues. Germline V gene data show CDR1 as MNHEY and CDR2 as SVGAGI. CDR3 region: CASSSQGGELFF. CDR3 in DNA: TGTGCCAGCAGTTCACAGGGGGGGGAGCTGTTTTTT.